The 13 T cell receptor beta chains given below trace back to one sample, sequenced in a study of beta chain features in type 1 diabetes. Expressed TCRB transcripts were sequenced, since all the RNA that had been isolated was reverse transcribed. Only in-frame clones appear in the TCRdb table, and some are missing; sequencing was by immunoSEQ multiplex PCR. The table records around 600,000 clones, around 12% of them present only once. Their antigens remain unidentified. Study outcomes and limitations: Type 1 diabetes patients had TCRB CDR3s that were shorter (moderately but significantly so) in all four CD4+ subsets.

The sequenced sample was naive CD4+ T cells from blood. The origin of the receptors is a man between 25 and 39 years old with type 1 diabetes.

The V call is TRBV9, the J call TRBJ1-1; D gene uncertain. Germline assignment: CDR1 SGDLS and CDR2 YYNGEE. This CDR3 has 13 residues. V was trimmed by 2 bases and J by 5 bases, leaving 10 bases between them. CDR3 in amino acids: CASSVGFRTEAFF. In DNA, the CDR3 is TGTGCCAGCAGCGTTGGCTTTCGGACTGAAGCTTTCTTT. Drawing the rest from reference TRBV9 and TRBJ1-1, the complete variable domain is DSGVTQTPKHLITATGQRVTLRCSPRSGDLSVYWYQQSLDQGLQFLIQYYNGEERAKGNILERFSAQQFPDLHSELNLSSLELGDSALYFCASSVGFRTEAFFGQGTRLTVV.

The J gene is TRBJ2-5, the V gene TRBV6-1, with D unresolved. The CDR3 is made up of 15 amino acids. The germline gives CDR1 MNHNS, CDR2 SASEGT. Trimming removed 7 bases from V and 5 bases from J, with 20 bases in between. CDR3 sequence: CASIGYGSGMETQYF. The CDR3 DNA is TGTGCCAGCATCGGTTACGGTAGTGGGATGGAGACCCAGTACTTC.

The V call is TRBV5-4, the J call TRBJ1-2, with TRBD1 as a possible D gene (5 bases). Germline V gives CDR1 SGHNT, CDR2 YYREEE (reference sequence). This CDR3 has 14 amino acids. V was shortened by 0 bases and J by 3 bases, with 9 bases between the two germline ends. The CDR3 loop reads CASSLGGADYGYTF. CDR3 DNA: TGTGCCAGCAGCTTGGGAGGGGCTGACTATGGCTACACCTTC.

This clone was detected a few times. One junction end does not reproduce the germline sequence, and a read error may be involved. This sequence joins TRBV29-1 and TRBJ1-1, with D possibly matching TRBD1 (5 bases). CDR1 and CDR2 (germline): SQVTM, ANQGSEA. The CDR3 totals 13 residues. The CDR3 nucleotides are TGCAGCGTTGAACCAGGGCAAAACACAGAAGCTTTCTTT. It encodes CSVEPGQNTEAFF.

This clone was counted between two and nine times. This rearrangement joins TRBV11-2 to TRBJ2-5; D unresolved. Germline V gives CDR1 SGHAT, CDR2 FQNNGV. The V end was cut by 2 bases, the J end by 5 bases, with 9 bases between. The length of the CDR3 is 13 residues. CDR3 region: CASSLKGSETQYF. DNA of the CDR3: TGTGCCAGCAGCTTAAAGGGAAGTGAGACCCAGTACTTC.

The chain combines TRBV4-3 with TRBJ2-1; a weak D match, TRBD1 (6 bases). V was trimmed by 0 bases and J by 0 bases, leaving 24 bases between them. Looked up from germline, CDR1 is LGHNA and CDR2 is YSLEER. The CDR3 covers 21 residues. The CDR3 DNA reads TGCGCCAGCAGCCAAGATCCCTGGCCGGGTGCAGGGGTGGGCTCCTACAATGAGCAGTTCTTC. Residues: CASSQDPWPGAGVGSYNEQFF.

The rearrangement uses TRBV6-5 and TRBJ1-6, with D possibly being TRBD1 (5 bases). V gave up 10 bases and J gave up 8 bases, with 9 bases separating them. Germline CDR1 is MNHEY and CDR2 is SVGAGI. The CDR3 covers 11 residues. In DNA, the CDR3 is TGTGCCATCGGGGCCGATTCACCCCTCCACTTT. This gives the protein CAIGADSPLHF.

This clone was recorded a few times. This chain connects TRBV29-1 to TRBJ1-2, with TRBD1 matching over 7 bases. The J segment lost 4 bases and the V segment lost 3 bases, leaving 8 bases of the junction unmatched. Per the germline V gene, CDR1 is SQVTM and CDR2 is ANQGSEA. This CDR3 is built from 14 residues. CDR3 DNA: TGCAGCGTTGACCGGGACAGCGCTTTCTATGGCTACACCTTC. As protein: CSVDRDSAFYGYTF.

Concerning this clone: Different DNA sequences within this sample yield the same CDR3. The chain carries TRBV5-4 and TRBJ2-1, with D perhaps matching TRBD1 or TRBD2 (6 bases each). Trimming stripped 0 bases from V and 7 bases from J, with 14 bases between. The CDR3 totals 15 residues. CDR1 and CDR2 from the germline V gene are SGHNT and YYREEE (reference sequence). The CDR3 loop reads CASSLARGGLNEQFF. The CDR3 nucleotides read TGTGCCAGCAGCTTGGCAAGAGGGGGGTTAAATGAGCAGTTCTTC.

This chain uses TRBV6-5 with TRBJ2-7; 12 nucleotides line up with TRBD1. This CDR3 comprises 15 residues. Germline V CDR1 and CDR2: MNHEY, SVGAGI. V dropped 6 bases and J dropped 5; count of bases not matched to a gene: 8. In nucleotides, the CDR3 is TGTGCCAGCAGATCCACCGGGACAGGGGGCCACGAGCAGTACTTC. This encodes CASRSTGTGGHEQYF.

The CDR3 DNA follows: TGTGCCAGCTCCGTCGGCTACGAGCAGTACTTC. This codes for CASSVGYEQYF. J is TRBJ2-7 and V is TRBV6-5; D ambiguous. Germline CDR1 reads MNHEY; CDR2 reads SVGAGI. Between the trimmed V and J ends, which lost 8 bases and 3 bases, there was a span of 8 bases. The CDR3 has 11 amino acids.

This clone has a handful of counts. This same CDR3 is encoded by further DNA sequences in the sample. The chain employs TRBV30 and TRBJ2-5; D is uncertain. The CDR3 spans 13 residues. Germline CDR1 reads GTSNPN; CDR2 reads SVGIG (reference sequence). Trimming removed 0 bases from V and 0 bases from J, with 5 bases in between. CDR3 loop: CAWSVSHQETQYF. In DNA form, the CDR3 reads TGTGCCTGGAGTGTATCCCACCAAGAGACCCAGTACTTC.

The CDR3 coding sequence is TGTGCCAGCAGCTTAGGATCGGGGGGGAACTACGAGCAGTACTTC. Its protein product is CASSLGSGGNYEQYF. The gene calls are TRBV7-2 and TRBJ2-7, with 8 bases fitting TRBD2. Germline CDR1 SGHTA, CDR2 FQGNSA. This CDR3 contains 15 residues. With 1 base clipped from V and 3 bases from J, the junction kept 5 bases outside the gene matches. The full variable domain, its missing parts supplied by reference TRBV7-2 and TRBJ2-7, is GAGVSQSPSNKVTEKGKDVELRCDPISGHTALYWYRQSLGQGLEFLIYFQGNSAPDKSGLPSDRFSAERTGGSVSTLTIQRTQQEDSAVYLCASSLGSGGNYEQYFGPGTRLTVT.